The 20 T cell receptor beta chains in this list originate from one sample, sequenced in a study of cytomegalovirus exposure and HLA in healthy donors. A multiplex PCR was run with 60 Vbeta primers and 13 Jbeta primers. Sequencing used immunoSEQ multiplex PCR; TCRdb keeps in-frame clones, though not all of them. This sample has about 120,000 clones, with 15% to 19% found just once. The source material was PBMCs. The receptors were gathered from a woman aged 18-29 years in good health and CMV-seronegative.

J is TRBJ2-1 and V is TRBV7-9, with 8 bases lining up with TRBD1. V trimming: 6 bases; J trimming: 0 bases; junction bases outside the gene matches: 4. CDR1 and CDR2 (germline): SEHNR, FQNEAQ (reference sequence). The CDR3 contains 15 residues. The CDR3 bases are TGTGCCAGCAGTACAGGGGGACCCTCCTACAATGAGCAGTTCTTC. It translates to CASSTGGPSYNEQFF. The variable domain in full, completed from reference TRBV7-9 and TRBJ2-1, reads DTGVSQNPRHKITKRGQNVTFRCDPISEHNRLYWYRQTLGQGPEFLTYFQNEAQLEKSRLLSDRFSAERPKGSFSTLEIQRTEQGDSAMYLCASSTGGPSYNEQFFGPGTRLTVL.

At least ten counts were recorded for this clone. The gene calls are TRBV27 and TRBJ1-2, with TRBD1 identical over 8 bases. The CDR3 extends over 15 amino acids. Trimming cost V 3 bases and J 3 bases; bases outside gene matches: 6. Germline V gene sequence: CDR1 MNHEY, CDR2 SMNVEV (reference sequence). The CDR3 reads CASSFSDRVDYGYTF. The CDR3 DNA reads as TGTGCCAGCAGTTTCTCGGACAGGGTAGACTATGGCTACACCTTC.

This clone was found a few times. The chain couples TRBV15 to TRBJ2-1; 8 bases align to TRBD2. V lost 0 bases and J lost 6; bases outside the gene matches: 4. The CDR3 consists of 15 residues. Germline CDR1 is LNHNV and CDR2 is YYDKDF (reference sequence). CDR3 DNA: TGTGCCACCAGCAGAGAGTTAGCGGGACTCAATGAGCAGTTCTTC. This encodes CATSRELAGLNEQFF.

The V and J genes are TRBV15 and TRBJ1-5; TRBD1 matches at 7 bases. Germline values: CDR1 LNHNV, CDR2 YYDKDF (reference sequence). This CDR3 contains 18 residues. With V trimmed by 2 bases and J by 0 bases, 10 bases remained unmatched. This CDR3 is CATSRRPGQSYSNQPQHF. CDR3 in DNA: TGTGCCACCAGCAGACGGCCGGGACAGAGTTATAGCAATCAGCCCCAGCATTTT. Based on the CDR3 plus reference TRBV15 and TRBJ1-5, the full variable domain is DAMVIQNPRYQVTQFGKPVTLSCSQTLNHNVMYWYQQKSSQAPKLLFHYYDKDFNNEADTPDNFQSRRPNTSFCFLDIRSPGLGDTAMYLCATSRRPGQSYSNQPQHFGDGTRLSIL.

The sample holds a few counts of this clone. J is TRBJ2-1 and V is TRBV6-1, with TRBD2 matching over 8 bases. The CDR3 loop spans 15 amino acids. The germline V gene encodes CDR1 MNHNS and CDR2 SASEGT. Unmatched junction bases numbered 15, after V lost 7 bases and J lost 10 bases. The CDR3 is CASNFQAGESGEQFF. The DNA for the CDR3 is TGTGCCAGCAATTTTCAAGCGGGAGAATCGGGGGAGCAGTTCTTC.

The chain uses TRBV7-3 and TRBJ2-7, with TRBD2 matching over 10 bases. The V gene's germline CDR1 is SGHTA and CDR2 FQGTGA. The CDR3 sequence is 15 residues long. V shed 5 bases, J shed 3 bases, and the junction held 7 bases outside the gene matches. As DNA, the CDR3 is TGTGCCAGCAGCCAGAGCGGGAGGGCCCTCTACGAGCAGTACTTC. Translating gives CASSQSGRALYEQYF.

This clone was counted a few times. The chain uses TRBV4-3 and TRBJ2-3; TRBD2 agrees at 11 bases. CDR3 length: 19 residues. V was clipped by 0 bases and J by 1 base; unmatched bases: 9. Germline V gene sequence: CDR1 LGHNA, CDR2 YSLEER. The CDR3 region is CASSQEIAGGRQGTDTQYF. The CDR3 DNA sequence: TGCGCCAGCAGCCAAGAAATAGCGGGGGGGAGACAAGGCACAGATACGCAGTATTTT.

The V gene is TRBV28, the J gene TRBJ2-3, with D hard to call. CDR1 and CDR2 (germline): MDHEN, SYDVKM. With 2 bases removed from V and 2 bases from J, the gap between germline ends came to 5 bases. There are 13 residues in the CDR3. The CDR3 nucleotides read TGTGCCAGCAGTTTAGCGATCACAGATACGCAGTATTTT. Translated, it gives CASSLAITDTQYF. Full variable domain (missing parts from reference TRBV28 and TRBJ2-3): DVKVTQSSRYLVKRTGEKVFLECVQDMDHENMFWYRQDPGLGLRLIYFSYDVKMKEKGDIPEGYSVSREKKERFSLILESASTNQTSMYLCASSLAITDTQYFGPGTRLTVL.

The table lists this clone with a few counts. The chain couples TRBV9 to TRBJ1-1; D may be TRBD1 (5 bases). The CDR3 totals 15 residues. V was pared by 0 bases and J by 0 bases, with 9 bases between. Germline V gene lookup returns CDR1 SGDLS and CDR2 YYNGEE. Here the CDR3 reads CASSVGGSLNTEAFF. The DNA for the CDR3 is TGTGCCAGCAGCGTAGGGGGCAGCTTGAACACTGAAGCTTTCTTT.

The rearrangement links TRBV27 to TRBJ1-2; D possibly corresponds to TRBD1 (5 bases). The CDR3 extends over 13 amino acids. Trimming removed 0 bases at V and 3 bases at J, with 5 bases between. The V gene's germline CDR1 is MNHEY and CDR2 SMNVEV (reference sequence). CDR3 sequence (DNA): TGTGCCAGCAGTTTATCCAGGGACTATGGCTACACCTTC. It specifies CASSLSRDYGYTF.

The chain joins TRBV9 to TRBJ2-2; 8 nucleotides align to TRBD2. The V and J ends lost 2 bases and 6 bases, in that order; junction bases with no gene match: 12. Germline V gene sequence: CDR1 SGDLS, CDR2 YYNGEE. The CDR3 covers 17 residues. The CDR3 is CASSVRSRGLDPGELFF. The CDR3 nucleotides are TGTGCCAGCAGCGTGAGAAGTAGGGGACTAGATCCCGGGGAGCTGTTTTTT.

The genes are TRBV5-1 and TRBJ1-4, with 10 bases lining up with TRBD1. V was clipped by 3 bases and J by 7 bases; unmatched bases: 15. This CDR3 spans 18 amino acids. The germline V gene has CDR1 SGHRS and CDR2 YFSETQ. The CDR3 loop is CASSYSPGTGVGGEKLFF. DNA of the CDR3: TGCGCCAGCAGCTATTCCCCCGGGACAGGGGTCGGGGGTGAAAAACTGTTTTTT.

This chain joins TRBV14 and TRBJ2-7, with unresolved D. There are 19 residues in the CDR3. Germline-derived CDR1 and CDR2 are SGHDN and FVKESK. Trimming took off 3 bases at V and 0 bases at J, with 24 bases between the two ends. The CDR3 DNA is TGTGCCAGCAGCCATACTAAACGCCTCCTGAGCTTTAGCTCCTACGAGCAGTACTTC. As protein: CASSHTKRLLSFSSYEQYF.

The CDR3 nucleotides are TGTGCCAGCAGCTTTCGAGAGGGGGCGTACGAGCAGTACTTC. It specifies CASSFREGAYEQYF. This chain connects TRBV5-6 to TRBJ2-7, with 7 bases fitting TRBD1. Germline assignment: CDR1 SGHDT and CDR2 YYEEEE. The length of the CDR3 is 14 residues. V trimming: 2 bases; J trimming: 4 bases; junction bases outside the gene matches: 6.

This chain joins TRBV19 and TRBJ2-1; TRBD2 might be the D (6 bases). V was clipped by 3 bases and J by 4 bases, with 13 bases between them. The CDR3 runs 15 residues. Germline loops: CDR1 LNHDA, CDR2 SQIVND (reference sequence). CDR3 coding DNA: TGTGCCAGTAGTATCTTCGGCGGGGTATACAATGAGCAGTTCTTC. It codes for CASSIFGGVYNEQFF.

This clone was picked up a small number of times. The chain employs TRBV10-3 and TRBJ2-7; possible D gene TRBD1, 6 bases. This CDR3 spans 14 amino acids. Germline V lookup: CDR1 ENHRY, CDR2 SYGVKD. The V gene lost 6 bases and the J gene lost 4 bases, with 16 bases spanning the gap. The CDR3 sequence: CAISQRDMGYEQYF. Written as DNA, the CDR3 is TGTGCCATCAGCCAACGGGACATGGGATACGAGCAGTACTTC.

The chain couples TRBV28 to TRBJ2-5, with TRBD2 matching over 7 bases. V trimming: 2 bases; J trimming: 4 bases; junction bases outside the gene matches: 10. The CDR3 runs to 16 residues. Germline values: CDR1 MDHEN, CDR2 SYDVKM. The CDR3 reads CASSLNDAGGRETQYF. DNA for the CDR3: TGTGCCAGCAGTTTAAACGACGCCGGGGGGAGAGAGACCCAGTACTTC. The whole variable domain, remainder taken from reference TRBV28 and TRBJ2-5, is DVKVTQSSRYLVKRTGEKVFLECVQDMDHENMFWYRQDPGLGLRLIYFSYDVKMKEKGDIPEGYSVSREKKERFSLILESASTNQTSMYLCASSLNDAGGRETQYFGPGTRLLVL.

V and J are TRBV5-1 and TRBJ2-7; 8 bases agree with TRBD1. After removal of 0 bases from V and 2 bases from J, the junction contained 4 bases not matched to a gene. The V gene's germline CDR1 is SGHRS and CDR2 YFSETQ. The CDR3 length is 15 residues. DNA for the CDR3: TGCGCCAGCAGCTTGGGCGGGACAGGAGCCTACGAGCAGTACTTC. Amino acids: CASSLGGTGAYEQYF.

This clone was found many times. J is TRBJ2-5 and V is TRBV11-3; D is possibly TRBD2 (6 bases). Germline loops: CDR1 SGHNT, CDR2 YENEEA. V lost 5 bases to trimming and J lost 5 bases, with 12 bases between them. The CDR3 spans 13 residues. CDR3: CASSQISGETQYF. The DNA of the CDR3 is TGTGCCAGCAGCCAGATCAGCGGGGAGACCCAGTACTTC.

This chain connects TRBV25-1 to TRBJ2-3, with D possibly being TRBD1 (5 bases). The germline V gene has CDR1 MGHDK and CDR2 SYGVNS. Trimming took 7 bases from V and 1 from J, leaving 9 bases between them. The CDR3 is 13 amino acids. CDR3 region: CASIARGTDTQYF. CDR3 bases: TGTGCCAGCATCGCCAGGGGCACAGATACGCAGTATTTT. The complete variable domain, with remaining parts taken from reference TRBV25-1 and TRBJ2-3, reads EADIYQTPRYLVIGTGKKITLECSQTMGHDKMYWYQQDPGMELHLIHYSYGVNSTEKGDLSSESTVSRIRTEHFPLTLESARPSHTSQYLCASIARGTDTQYFGPGTRLTVL.